This T cell receptor beta chain stems from a study of shared clonotypes between healthy human individuals. Researchers ran the assay at a deep level. Measured with immunoSEQ multiplex PCR; TCRdb has only the in-frame clones, and not every one. The sample lists some 2.4 million clones; 93% were seen once. The V end was cut by 1 base, the J end by 8 bases, with 11 bases between. CDR1 is SGHVS, CDR2 FQNEAQ, per germline. The CDR3 length is 14 residues. Study conclusions and caveats: Clonotypes which were not shared had lower generation probabilities than clonotypes that all four donors shared. Investigators expected sequencing depth to affect clonotype sharing among donors.

This clone was seen only once. Its antigen remains unknown. The material sequenced was naive CD4+ T cells from PBMCs. Documented subset: CD45RA+ positively selected. The V call is TRBV7-8, the J call TRBJ2-2; the D is unclear. The sequence came from a man between 18 and 35 years old in good health. Some clones in this sample may be carry-over from other donors' samples. CDR3 residues: CASSLGRPTGELFF. CDR3 nucleotides: TGTGCCAGCAGCTTAGGCAGGCCAACAGGGGAGCTGTTTTTT.